This record looks at one TCR beta chain sequence and its context. The sample originates from a study of blood T cell repertoires in COVID-19. Here immunoSEQ multiplex PCR was the method, and the copy in TCRdb shows in-frame clones only, minus some. The table has 50,000 to 65,000 clones, around 83% seen once; the top ten hold roughly 15%. Germline V gives CDR1 SGHDN, CDR2 FVKESK. V was trimmed by 3 bases and J by 1 base, leaving 9 bases between them. The CDR3 consists of 14 residues. The clonotype was recovered from a human donor in a cohort sampled during active COVID-19. The gene calls are TRBV14 and TRBJ1-1; perhaps TRBD1 as D (5 bases). The specimen was peripheral blood. The CDR3 DNA is TGTGCCAGCAGCCAGGGACTGCCGAACACTGAAGCTTTCTTT. As protein: CASSQGLPNTEAFF.